Detailed here is one TCR beta chain. Its specific antigen is unknown. No much larger clone is present one base from it, and per-base qualities are unavailable. This sample is part of a study of shared clonotypes between healthy human individuals (dated by TCRdb to 2019 to 2021). Concerning the study at large: The cohort included a few men and two women between 18 and 49 years of age. To estimate repertoire size and how much clonotype sharing occurs between individuals, the study deeply sequenced the blood TCR repertoires of 4 to 6 healthy adults. Libraries were prepared and TCR repertoires were sequenced by different laboratories using diverse techniques, in order to increase sequencing depth and limit assay-specific biases. Per donor, three plates each were used for CD4 naive and CD4 memory, two for CD8 naive, and one for CD8 memory. Leukapheresis yielded between about 0.85 and 9.5 billion PBMCs per donor.

Using the deep immunoSEQ assay, multiplex PCR amplified TCR CDR3 regions from genomic DNA. Genomic DNA extracted from each cell subset was distributed evenly over all wells of several immunoSEQ 96-well plates, and each plate served as one replicate. For sorted subsets, each replicate PCR was loaded with 200 ng genomic DNA, equivalent to about 33,000 T cell genomes. The purified libraries were quantified using a Qubit 3.0 fluorometer, sized with a Bioanalyzer 2100, and then quantified again using the KAPA Library Quantification kit. Every immunoSEQ 96-well plate was sequenced on a separate single-read 150-cycle Illumina NextSeq 550 flow cell. The published analysis was carried out like this. The immunoSEQ output contained only junctional sequences without quality scores, so filtering could not match that applied to full-length reads. To assign V/J genes and CDR3, sequences were annotated using PyIR, a Python wrapper for IgBLAST v1.9, with IMGT germline references. Any read was removed if the V/J assignment was weak (E-value above 1e-6), the CDR3 was missing, or the read contained stop codons, out-of-frame junctions, or ambiguous translated residues. V3J clonotypes were defined by identical inferred V gene, J gene, and CDR3 amino acid sequence. Percentage overlap between repertoires was calculated by dividing the number of shared unique clonotypes by the size of the smaller repertoire. RTK rarefaction, the Chao1 estimator, and Recon v2.1 estimates of unobserved clonotypes were used to assess repertoire richness. For all TCRbeta clonotypes obtained by the gDNA method from several donors, generation probabilities were computed with OLGA. This is the immuneACCESS table as TCRdb keeps it, with only in-frame sequences that have V and J called. A part of the clones is gone; compared with another copy, unresolved V genes explain less than half, and the rest is unexplained. The V and J calls and clone size were taken over from that table, and D and trimming were inferred from the DNA. Counted in this sample were approximately 1,500,000 clones; roughly 97% of them appeared once. The top ten clones comprise about 1.2% of the sample.

Broad study findings and their caveats: Higher generation probabilities were observed for clonotypes shared by all four sorted-subset donors than for non-shared clonotypes. Across several donors, approximately 5% of naive CD4, roughly 3.5% of naive CD8, roughly 2.3% of memory CD4, and approximately 0.42% of memory CD8 clonotypes were shared. Rarefaction of sorted-subset datasets indicated incomplete sequencing despite the large sequencing depth. Larger estimated clonotype richness was generally found for naive subsets than for memory subsets. Sampling was restricted to blood, and TCR repertoires in tissues likely differ from the TCR repertoires found in blood. Because the study included a small number of donors, the genetic and exposure-history diversity represented was limited. Pairwise subsampling led to the expectation that sequencing depth would affect the degree of clonotype sharing among donors.

V sheds 0 bases and J sheds 1 base, leaving 9 bases between their ends. Spanning cysteine to phenylalanine, the CDR3 consists of 15 amino acids. The read is trimmed to its CDR3 DNA, 45 bases read in frame from base 1. The germline V gene provides CDR1 MGHRA and CDR2 YSYEKL. Donors were healthy HIV-negative adults with no recently reported acute infections or vaccinations. Every donor was a Caucasian adult residing in Nashville, Tennessee, USA. Magnetic negative selection was used to enrich CD4+ T cells, after which naive cells were positively selected on CD45RA and the negative fraction became the memory subset. After blood collection by leukapheresis, PBMCs were isolated using Ficoll-Histopaque density gradient centrifugation and then cryopreserved in the vapor phase of liquid nitrogen. Purity and quantity of every magnetically sorted T cell population were checked by analytical flow cytometry. Each sorted fraction had its genomic DNA isolated and then quantified by UV absorbance on a Nanodrop 2000c.

The receptor comes from a man aged 30 to 45 in good health. The chain is assembled from TRBV4-1 and TRBJ1-2; the D gene is not confidently resolved. The sample taken for sequencing was naive CD4+ T cells sorted from blood. The cell subset or site label, as the study defines it: CD45RA+ positively selected. The CDR3 corresponds to CASSQEGGNNYGYTF. The DNA sequence follows: TGCGCCAGCAGCCAAGAGGGCGGCAATAACTATGGCTACACCTTC.